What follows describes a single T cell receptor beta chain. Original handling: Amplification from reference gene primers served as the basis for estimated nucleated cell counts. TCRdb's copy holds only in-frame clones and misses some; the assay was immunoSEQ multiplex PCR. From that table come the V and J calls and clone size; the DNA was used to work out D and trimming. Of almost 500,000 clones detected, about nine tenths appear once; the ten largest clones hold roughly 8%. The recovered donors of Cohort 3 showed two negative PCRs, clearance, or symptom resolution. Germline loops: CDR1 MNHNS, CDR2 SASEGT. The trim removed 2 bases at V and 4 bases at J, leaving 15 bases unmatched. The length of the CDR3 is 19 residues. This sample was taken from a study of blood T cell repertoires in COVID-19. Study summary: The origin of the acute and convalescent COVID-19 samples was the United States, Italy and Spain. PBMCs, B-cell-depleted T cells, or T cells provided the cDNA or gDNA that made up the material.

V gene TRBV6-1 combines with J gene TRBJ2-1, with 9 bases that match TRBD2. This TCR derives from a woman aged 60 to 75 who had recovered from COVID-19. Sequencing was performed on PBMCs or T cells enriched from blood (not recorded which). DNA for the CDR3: TGTGCCAGCAGTGAACCCCCCCTATTAGCGGGGGAACAGTACAATGAGCAGTTCTTC. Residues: CASSEPPLLAGEQYNEQFF.